This TCR beta chain came from a study of blood T cells in healthy people across ages (dated by TCRdb to the mid-2010s). Study-wide context: Template switching captured roughly one uniquely barcoded TCR beta cDNA molecule per two T cells in model experiments. Donors were grouped into four age groups: young (average approximately 16 years), middle-aged (39), aged (around 60) and long-lived (approximately 82). To track age-related changes in TCR beta repertoire diversity, the study relied on deep sequencing normalized with unique cDNA molecular identifiers. For two donors (one aged 18 to 29 and one aged 80 or older), the study analyzed two additional independent replicas of 1 million unique cDNA reads from the same blood draw.

This clonotype was picked up a small number of times. The specificity of this receptor is unknown. No per-base quality is available; no much larger clone lies one base away. The library was built by means of 5' RACE. Sequenced using an Illumina HiSeq 2500. A second roughly 6 to 12 cycle PCR used a sample-barcoded 5' primer and a J-beta primer mix. A unique molecular identifier was introduced onto each TCR beta cDNA molecule by a template-switch 5' adaptor carrying 12 random nucleotides. Each sample yielded at least 3 million CDR3-containing paired-end reads. First-strand cDNA was synthesized from all RNA with the Mint cDNA synthesis kit, primed by a TRBC-specific oligonucleotide. Following uracil-DNA glycosylase treatment, all cDNA underwent a first 18-cycle PCR with the universal primers M1SS and BC2_uni_R. As for how the authors treated the data: Normalization of each sample was performed by random selection of 1 million high-quality reads, each carrying a distinct molecular identifier. Reads sharing molecular identifiers were discarded rather than binned into consensus sequences. MiTCR, set to a Q25 quality threshold and the strictest error-elimination algorithm, was used for CDR3 identification, clonotype clustering and error correction. A nonparametric unseen species model with Euler transformation was used to estimate a lower bound on total TCR beta diversity. TCRdb reprocessed the public reads (quality trimming at Q25 with fastp, clone calling with MiXCR) and kept in-frame beta chains. Identical CDR3 proteins give one entry, which carries the most common genes and DNA. Here the V and J calls rest on TCRdb's processing, not on the authors' analysis. The sample profile shows some 940,000 distinct CDR3 sequences; just under 30% of them were found once. Approximately 10% of the sample is held by the ten biggest clonotypes.

Systemically healthy Caucasian individuals from Russia, some 36 in total and aged about 6 to 95 years, were included as donors. Around 10 milliliters of peripheral blood were drawn from each donor into EDTA-treated Vacutainer tubes. Ficoll-Paque density-gradient centrifugation was used to isolate PBMCs, with at least 6 million obtained per sample. Total RNA, at least 5 micrograms per sample, was extracted from PBMCs with Trizol reagent. For every donor, flow cytometry on a PBMC aliquot measured the percentage of naive CD45RAhigh/CD27high T cells. Overall study results and their limits: Conclusive comparison of naive and antigen-experienced compartments was prevented by the profiling of bulk unsorted PBMCs. Compared with the aged group, more naive CD4+ T cells, fewer expanded clones and increased TCR diversity were shown by the long-lived group, suggesting age selection. Observed TCR beta diversity correlated strongly with the percentage of naive T cells measured by flow cytometry. Because the CMV infection status of the donors was unknown, age-related changes in expanded clonotypes may potentially have been confounded. Estimates of total diversity from one million sequenced T cells were regarded as lower bounds and underestimates. As age increased, observed TCR beta diversity per million T cells dropped in a roughly linear way, and a significant reduction was already evident by age about 40.

The same sample was also studied in work on T cells of mothers and their children. As that second study puts it: Nine systemically healthy Caucasian individuals served as donors, namely three mothers together with their six children. cDNA synthesis used all of the extracted RNA, with 1.5 ug of RNA in each 15 ul reaction. In the second PCR, the M1S primer added sample barcodes and 2-4 random nucleotides. Over 8 million TCR beta CDR3 reads were obtained for each mother, and 2.5 million to 3 million reads were obtained for each child. TCR recombination output is similarly shaped by thymic selection in related and unrelated pairs, with a minor effect exerted by inherited differences. Normalized repertoire overlap in related mother-child pairs was always slightly higher than in unrelated mother-child pairs, but the difference was never significant. No persistent microchimeric T cell clones were found, with a detection sensitivity of 75 to 100 clones per million clonotypes. The study used deep NGS to compare TCR beta repertoires of mothers and children, seeking features distinguishing related mother-child pairs from unrelated individuals. On average, the children were about 10 +/- 4 years old, while the mothers were approximately 40 +/- 4 years old. Libraries were sequenced on Illumina HiSeq 2000 with 100+100 nt paired-end reads after adapter ligation with NEBNext reagents. To prevent cross-contamination, the mother and child libraries were prepared one month apart and sequenced in separate runs. For each donor, somewhere between about 500,000 and 2,300,000 distinct TCR beta clonotypes were identified. Naive TCR beta clonotypes were estimated from low-frequency clonotypes matched to each donor's FACS-determined naive share, without sorting.

Material for sequencing was blood. This receptor was taken from a woman in her thirties or forties in good health.

The CDR3 reads CASSPQLTLAKNIQYF. In nucleotide form, the sequence is TGTGCCAGCAGCCCACAGCTCACTCTAGCCAAAAACATTCAGTACTTC. Recombination connected TRBV7-9 to TRBJ2-4; the D gene lacks a confident call. A distance of 14 bases separates the germline ends of V and J, which lose 5 bases and 0 bases respectively. Its CDR3 holds 16 amino acids, cysteine through phenylalanine. Only the CDR3 region is kept as DNA, spanning 48 bases read in frame from base 1. For CDR1 and CDR2, the germline V gene (reference sequence) lists SEHNR and FQNEAQ.